One sample yielded the 10 T cell receptor beta chains listed below, sequenced in a study of neoadjuvant nivolumab and ipilimumab in lung cancer. Assay used: immunoSEQ multiplex PCR; TCRdb lists only in-frame clones, some missing. The sample contains some 43,000 clones, roughly 90% of which appear only once. The material was blood, obtained before neoadjuvant nivolumab, alone or with ipilimumab. All receptors come from an adult with non-small cell lung cancer. Some clones in this sample may be carry-over from other donors' samples.

The chain has TRBV4-3 and TRBJ2-1; no definite D call. Germline V gives CDR1 LGHNA, CDR2 YSLEER. The V and J ends lost 1 base and 3 bases respectively, with 10 bases between them. The CDR3 is 15 residues long. CDR3 residues: CASSQVLLDYNEQFF. CDR3 in DNA: TGCGCCAGCAGCCAAGTTCTCCTCGACTACAATGAGCAGTTCTTC.

The J gene is TRBJ2-3, the V gene TRBV11-2, with D possibly matching TRBD2 (5 bases). This CDR3 has 14 residues. Germline CDR1 is SGHAT and CDR2 is FQNNGV. V gave up 0 bases and J gave up 2 bases, with 6 bases separating them. The CDR3, as DNA: TGTGCCAGCAGCTTAGAGGGAGTCACAGATACGCAGTATTTT. Its protein product is CASSLEGVTDTQYF.

The chain couples TRBV11-2 to TRBJ2-3; no clear D. Trimming pared 5 bases from V and 3 bases from J, leaving 12 bases between. Germline CDR1 reads SGHAT; CDR2 reads FQNNGV. The CDR3 extends over 14 amino acids. The CDR3 loop reads CASSRQVFTDTQYF. Here the CDR3 DNA reads TGTGCCAGCAGCCGCCAAGTTTTTACAGATACGCAGTATTTT. The full variable domain, completed using reference TRBV11-2 and TRBJ2-3, is EAGVAQSPRYKIIEKRQSVAFWCNPISGHATLYWYQQILGQGPKLLIQFQNNGVVDDSQLPKDRFSAERLKGVDSTLKIQPAKLEDSAVYLCASSRQVFTDTQYFGPGTRLTVL.

The chain links TRBV5-4 to TRBJ2-1; TRBD2 might be the D (6 bases). The V gene lost 4 bases and the J gene lost 0 bases, with 14 bases spanning the gap. The CDR3 loop spans 16 amino acids. CDR1 is SGHNT, CDR2 YYREEE, per germline (reference sequence). The CDR3 loop is CASSPKAGSSYNEQFF. For the CDR3, the DNA is TGTGCCAGCAGCCCTAAAGCGGGTAGCTCCTACAATGAGCAGTTCTTC.

V and J are TRBV7-2 and TRBJ2-6, with D possibly matching TRBD1 (5 bases). The CDR3 has 18 amino acids. Trimming cost V 2 bases and J 0 bases, with 14 bases left between them. Per germline, CDR1 SGHTA and CDR2 FQGNSA. The DNA of the CDR3 is TGTGCCAGCAGCTTAAAGGGGTCCGCCAGCTCTGGGGCCAACGTCCTGACTTTC. As protein: CASSLKGSASSGANVLTF.

This clone was seen just once. V gene TRBV7-2 combines with J gene TRBJ2-7; D remains ambiguous. V lost 1 base and J lost 5, with 3 bases in between. The length of the CDR3 is 11 residues. Germline loops: CDR1 SGHTA, CDR2 FQGNSA. CDR3 residues: CASSLEHEQYF. In nucleotides, the CDR3 is TGTGCCAGCAGCTTAGAACACGAGCAGTACTTC.

This sequence joins TRBV18 and TRBJ1-1; perhaps TRBD1 as D (5 bases). Germline-derived CDR1 and CDR2 are KGHSH and LQKENI. V dropped 8 bases and J dropped 4 bases, with 14 bases sitting between them. The CDR3 is made up of 13 amino acids. The CDR3 protein is CASRPGGVTEAFF. The CDR3, as DNA: TGTGCCAGCCGACCGGGGGGGGTCACTGAAGCTTTCTTT.

The genes are TRBV5-4 and TRBJ1-5; no definite D call. The length of the CDR3 is 15 residues. The V end lost 0 bases, the J end lost 0 bases, and 7 bases lay between the germline ends. Germline CDR1 is SGHNT and CDR2 is YYREEE (reference sequence). This chain's CDR3 is CASSLGVNSNQPQHF. DNA of the CDR3: TGTGCCAGCAGCTTGGGGGTTAATAGCAATCAGCCCCAGCATTTT.

The chain couples TRBV6-1 to TRBJ2-3; D is unclear. From germline, CDR1 is MNHNS and CDR2 SASEGT. Trimming cost V 4 bases and J 2 bases, with 10 bases left between them. The CDR3 contains 14 residues. CDR3 sequence (DNA): TGTGCCAGCAGTGCAATAACCCTCACAGATACGCAGTATTTT. It yields the protein CASSAITLTDTQYF.

The chain recombines TRBV7-9 with TRBJ1-5; perhaps TRBD1 as D (5 bases). CDR1 and CDR2 from the germline V gene are SEHNR and FQNEAQ (reference sequence). Between the trimmed V and J ends, which lost 4 bases and 4 bases, there was a span of 11 bases. CDR3 size: 14 residues. This CDR3 is CASSSSGRNQPQHF. The CDR3 DNA reads as TGTGCCAGCAGCTCCTCGGGGCGGAATCAGCCCCAGCATTTT. The whole variable domain, filled in from reference TRBV7-9 and TRBJ1-5, reads DTGVSQNPRHKITKRGQNVTFRCDPISEHNRLYWYRQTLGQGPEFLTYFQNEAQLEKSRLLSDRFSAERPKGSFSTLEIQRTEQGDSAMYLCASSSSGRNQPQHFGDGTRLSIL.